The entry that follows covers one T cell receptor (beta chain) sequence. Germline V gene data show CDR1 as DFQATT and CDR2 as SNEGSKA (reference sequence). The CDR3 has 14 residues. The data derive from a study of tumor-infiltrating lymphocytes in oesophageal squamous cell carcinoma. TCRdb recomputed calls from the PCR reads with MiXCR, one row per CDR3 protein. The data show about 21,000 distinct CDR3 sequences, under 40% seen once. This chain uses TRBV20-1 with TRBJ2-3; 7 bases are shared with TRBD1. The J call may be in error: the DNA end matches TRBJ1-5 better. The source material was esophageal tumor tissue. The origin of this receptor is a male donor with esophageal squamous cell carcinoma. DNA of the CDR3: TGCAGTGCTAGGGTAGGGACAGCTTATCAGCCCCAGCATTTT. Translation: CSARVGTAYQPQHF.